These 30 T cell receptor beta chains came from one sample sequenced in a study of OX40 agonist ivuxolimab in advanced cancers. Produced via immunoSEQ multiplex PCR; TCRdb's table is partial and in-frame only. This sample has 65,000 or so clones, with about four fifths found just once. The sample in question was CD4+ or CD8+ T cells sorted from blood, obtained in a trial of the OX40 agonist ivuxolimab. These receptors all stem from an adult with an advanced solid tumor such as melanoma, head and neck, liver or kidney cancer.

The gene calls are TRBV30 and TRBJ2-2; D is possibly TRBD2 (6 bases). The germline V gene has CDR1 GTSNPN and CDR2 SVGIG (reference sequence). The CDR3 has 15 residues. Trimming stripped 5 bases from V and 3 bases from J, with 16 bases between. CDR3: CAWLPRGVYTGELFF. The CDR3 nucleotides are TGTGCCTGGTTACCGCGCGGGGTTTACACCGGGGAGCTGTTTTTT. Filled out from reference TRBV30 and TRBJ2-2, the complete variable domain reads SQTIHQWPATLVQPVGSPLSLECTVEGTSNPNLYWYRQAAGRGLQLLFYSVGIGQISSEVPQNLSASRPQDRQFILSSKKLLLSDSGFYLCAWLPRGVYTGELFFGEGSRLTVL.

This clone was counted once. The chain employs TRBV18 and TRBJ1-3; unclear D gene. Per the germline V gene, CDR1 is KGHSH and CDR2 is LQKENI. The CDR3 has 17 residues. V lost 2 bases, J lost 0 bases, and 14 bases lay in between. CDR3 region: CASSPNESDNSGNTIYF. The CDR3 coding sequence is TGTGCCAGCTCACCAAATGAAAGTGACAACTCTGGAAACACCATATATTTT.

This chain uses TRBV7-2 with TRBJ2-3; D possibly uses TRBD1 or TRBD2 (5 bases each). The CDR3 is 16 amino acids. Germline assignment: CDR1 SGHTA and CDR2 FQGNSA. V lost 1 base, J lost 0 bases, and 11 bases lay in between. The CDR3 DNA is TGTGCCAGCAGCTTAGGCTCGGGGCCTAGCACAGATACGCAGTATTTT. Its translation: CASSLGSGPSTDTQYF.

This clone has more than one count but fewer than ten. The chain has TRBV4-3 and TRBJ1-5; possible D gene TRBD1, 5 bases. The germline CDR1 and CDR2 sequences are LGHNA and YSLEER. The CDR3 covers 15 residues. V was shortened by 2 bases and J by 4 bases, with 12 bases between the two germline ends. The CDR3 loop reads CASSQSNRPNQPQHF. DNA of the CDR3: TGCGCCAGCAGCCAATCGAACAGGCCTAATCAGCCCCAGCATTTT.

The V gene is TRBV6-5, the J gene TRBJ1-6, with D maybe TRBD1 (6 bases). The V end was cut by 6 bases, the J end by 4 bases, with 10 bases between. The CDR3 covers 14 residues. Germline CDR1 MNHEY, CDR2 SVGAGI. CDR3 DNA sequence: TGTGCCAGCAGCCGGACAGTATATAATTCACCCCTCCACTTT. Protein product: CASSRTVYNSPLHF.

This clone was observed a few times. This chain connects TRBV4-1 to TRBJ2-7, with 12 bases that match TRBD2. This CDR3 is 15 amino acids long. CDR1 MGHRA and CDR2 YSYEKL come from the germline V gene. V gave up 1 base and J gave up 4 bases; unmatched junction bases: 2. This CDR3 reads CASSQGTSGNYEQYF. In nucleotides, the CDR3 is TGCGCCAGCAGCCAAGGGACTAGCGGGAATTACGAGCAGTACTTC.

The CDR3 is CASSSTDTQYF. In DNA, the CDR3 is TGTGCCAGCAGCTCTACAGATACGCAGTATTTT. The chain couples TRBV5-6 to TRBJ2-3; no clear D. The CDR3 totals 11 residues. Trimming removed 3 bases from V and 3 bases from J, with 2 bases in between. CDR1 SGHDT and CDR2 YYEEEE come from the germline V gene.

This chain connects TRBV2 to TRBJ1-2, with 7 bases identical to TRBD1. Per germline, CDR1 SNHLY and CDR2 FYNNEI. V lost 2 bases to trimming and J lost 5 bases; unmatched junction nucleotides: 5. The CDR3 totals 14 residues. CDR3 residues: CASSEIPGGYGYTF. As DNA, the CDR3 is TGTGCCAGCAGTGAAATACCAGGGGGGTATGGCTACACCTTC.

This chain joins TRBV11-2 and TRBJ1-1; the match to TRBD1 covers 11 bases. This CDR3 has 18 residues. V trimming: 5 bases; J trimming: 5 bases; junction bases outside the gene matches: 16. Germline values: CDR1 SGHAT, CDR2 FQNNGV. CDR3: CASSPTIGQGALLTEAFF. In nucleotides, the CDR3 is TGTGCCAGCAGCCCCACAATAGGACAGGGGGCTTTATTGACTGAAGCTTTCTTT.

For the CDR3, the DNA is TGCGCCAGCAGCTTTAGCCCTAATGAAAAACTGTTTTTT. It translates to CASSFSPNEKLFF. The chain employs TRBV5-1 and TRBJ1-4; D not resolved. V was pared by 2 bases and J by 3 bases, with 5 bases between. Germline V gene data show CDR1 as SGHRS and CDR2 as YFSETQ. The CDR3 totals 13 residues.

The J gene is TRBJ2-7, the V gene TRBV5-4; the match to TRBD2 covers 12 bases. From germline, CDR1 is SGHNT and CDR2 YYREEE (reference sequence). V trimming: 2 bases; J trimming: 1 base; junction bases outside the gene matches: 1. The CDR3 totals 15 residues. The CDR3 nucleotides read TGTGCCAGCAGCTTACTAGCGGGAGGTTCCTACGAGCAGTACTTC. The encoded protein is CASSLLAGGSYEQYF. The full variable domain, rest sourced from reference TRBV5-4 and TRBJ2-7, is ETGVTQSPTHLIKTRGQQVTLRCSSQSGHNTVSWYQQALGQGPQFIFQYYREEENGRGNFPPRFSGLQFPNYSSELNVNALELDDSALYLCASSLLAGGSYEQYFGPGTRLTVT.

The chain uses TRBV27 and TRBJ2-2, with 11 bases aligning to TRBD2. Germline CDR1 reads MNHEY; CDR2 reads SMNVEV (reference sequence). The CDR3 has 17 residues. V shed 5 bases, J shed 4 bases, and the junction held 9 bases outside the gene matches. The CDR3 is CASSPRIAGGITGELFF. In DNA form, the CDR3 reads TGTGCCAGCAGTCCCCGTATAGCGGGAGGGATCACCGGGGAGCTGTTTTTT.

V usage is TRBV7-2 and J usage is TRBJ1-5, with 12 nucleotides matching TRBD1. The CDR3 extends over 17 amino acids. Unmatched junction bases numbered 11, after V lost 5 bases and J lost 6 bases. Germline CDR1 is SGHTA and CDR2 is FQGNSA. The CDR3 DNA sequence: TGTGCCAGCAGCCCCCAAATGGGGACAGGGGGCTTTCAGCCCCAGCATTTT. Protein sequence: CASSPQMGTGGFQPQHF.

The CDR3 sequence is CASSTSTRGPSKQYF. In DNA, the CDR3 is TGTGCCAGCAGTACCTCAACGCGGGGGCCTTCGAAGCAGTACTTC. This chain connects TRBV6-5 to TRBJ2-7; perhaps TRBD2 as D (7 bases). Germline V gene data show CDR1 as MNHEY and CDR2 as SVGAGI. The ends were cut back, 5 bases at V and 8 bases at J, with 22 bases in the middle. This CDR3 has 15 residues.

The genes are TRBV21-1 and TRBJ2-7; no check of the table's D call, TRBD1, against the DNA was made. TRBV21-1 represents a pseudogene. The CDR3 sequence is 15 residues long. CDR3 nucleotide sequence: TGTGCCAGCAGCAAAGGGGGCAGGGTACTCTACGAGCAGTACTTC. It codes for CASSKGGRVLYEQYF.

In this sample, this clone turned up a few times. The V call is TRBV4-1, the J call TRBJ1-6; perhaps TRBD1 as D (5 bases). The CDR3 loop spans 15 amino acids. The ends were cut back, 2 bases at V and 13 bases at J, with 18 bases in the middle. CDR1 is MGHRA, CDR2 YSYEKL, per germline. The CDR3 nucleotides read TGCGCCAGCAGCCAATCTGCAGGGAGAAGATCCCCCCTCCACTTT. It translates to CASSQSAGRRSPLHF.

CDR3 nucleotides: TGTGCCAGCAGCCCCGGGGGACTAGCGGGAGTAGTCAATGAGCAGTTCTTC. It codes for CASSPGGLAGVVNEQFF. J is TRBJ2-1 and V is TRBV5-4, with 14 bases aligning to TRBD2. Germline V gives CDR1 SGHNT, CDR2 YYREEE (reference sequence). V lost 4 bases, J lost 6 bases, and 9 bases stayed unmatched. The CDR3 sequence is 17 residues long.

This chain uses TRBV6-6 with TRBJ1-1; D may be TRBD1 (5 bases). V was clipped by 2 bases and J by 0 bases, with 13 bases between them. This CDR3 comprises 16 residues. Germline assignment: CDR1 MNHNY and CDR2 SVGAGI (reference sequence). The CDR3 here is CASSYRSRGLNTEAFF. The CDR3 DNA reads TGTGCCAGCAGTTACCGGAGTCGGGGGTTGAACACTGAAGCTTTCTTT.

The chain combines TRBV5-4 with TRBJ2-3, with a weak D call TRBD1 (5 bases). V shed 3 bases and J shed 4 bases, with 6 bases lying between them. The CDR3 extends over 12 amino acids. Germline V gene lookup returns CDR1 SGHNT and CDR2 YYREEE (reference sequence). The CDR3 region is CASSSRADTQYF. In DNA, the CDR3 is TGTGCCAGCAGCTCCAGGGCAGATACGCAGTATTTT. Complete variable domain (other parts from reference TRBV5-4 and TRBJ2-3): ETGVTQSPTHLIKTRGQQVTLRCSSQSGHNTVSWYQQALGQGPQFIFQYYREEENGRGNFPPRFSGLQFPNYSSELNVNALELDDSALYLCASSSRADTQYFGPGTRLTVL.

The rearrangement links TRBV11-3 to TRBJ2-1, with D maybe TRBD2 (5 bases). Germline V lookup: CDR1 SGHNT, CDR2 YENEEA. The CDR3 loop spans 11 amino acids. V was shortened by 3 bases and J by 9 bases, with 6 bases between the two germline ends. The CDR3 is CASSFRGEQFF. The DNA for the CDR3 is TGTGCCAGCAGCTTTCGGGGTGAGCAGTTCTTC.

V gene TRBV27 combines with J gene TRBJ1-2, with 8 bases that match TRBD1. The germline V gene encodes CDR1 MNHEY and CDR2 SMNVEV (reference sequence). This CDR3 contains 15 residues. Trimming removed 5 bases from V and 4 bases from J; junction bases left unmatched: 9. The CDR3 region is CASSLSGQGLYGYTF. The DNA of the CDR3 is TGTGCCAGCAGTCTCTCCGGACAGGGCCTCTATGGCTACACCTTC.

This clone was counted a single time. J is TRBJ2-5 and V is TRBV18; unclear D gene. Trimming left V 3 bases short and J 0 bases short, with 5 bases between. There are 13 residues in the CDR3. The germline gives CDR1 KGHSH, CDR2 LQKENI. CDR3 in DNA: TGTGCCAGCTCACCTCCAAACCAAGAGACCCAGTACTTC. Translation: CASSPPNQETQYF.

The rearrangement links TRBV5-1 to TRBJ1-1; D is unclear. The CDR3 is made up of 13 amino acids. Germline V lookup: CDR1 SGHRS, CDR2 YFSETQ. Trimming removed 4 bases from V and 4 bases from J, with 11 bases in between. Written as DNA, the CDR3 is TGCGCCAGCAGCCTTCCCGCTCCCACTGAAGCTTTCTTT. Its translation is CASSLPAPTEAFF.

V and J are TRBV7-9 and TRBJ2-5; D is uncertain. The ends were cut back, 11 bases at V and 2 bases at J, with 15 bases in the middle. This CDR3 contains 13 residues. Looked up from germline, CDR1 is SEHNR and CDR2 is FQNEAQ (reference sequence). The CDR3: CAVRIDTQETQYF. CDR3 nucleotide sequence: TGTGCCGTACGGATCGACACACAAGAGACCCAGTACTTC. Variable domain in full (rest from reference TRBV7-9 and TRBJ2-5): DTGVSQNPRHKITKRGQNVTFRCDPISEHNRLYWYRQTLGQGPEFLTYFQNEAQLEKSRLLSDRFSAERPKGSFSTLEIQRTEQGDSAMYLCAVRIDTQETQYFGPGTRLLVL.

The J gene is TRBJ2-3, the V gene TRBV9; the match to TRBD2 covers 8 bases. After removal of 3 bases from V and 6 bases from J, the junction contained 9 bases not matched to a gene. This CDR3 has 15 amino acids. Germline V gene data show CDR1 as SGDLS and CDR2 as YYNGEE. As DNA, the CDR3 is TGTGCCAGCAGCGCATACGAGCGGGAGTCGGATACGCAGTATTTT. As protein: CASSAYERESDTQYF.

The V call is TRBV11-3, the J call TRBJ2-2, with D tentatively TRBD1 (5 bases). Germline V gene data show CDR1 as SGHNT and CDR2 as YENEEA. The CDR3 runs to 15 residues. V was trimmed by 7 bases and J by 0 bases, leaving 12 bases between them. The CDR3 sequence: CASTLQGPNTGELFF. The CDR3 bases are TGTGCCAGCACCCTCCAGGGCCCGAACACCGGGGAGCTGTTTTTT.

This chain links TRBV6-6 with TRBJ1-1, with a possible D match to TRBD1 (6 bases). The V gene lost 5 bases and the J gene lost 0 bases, with 10 bases spanning the gap. The CDR3 covers 14 residues. The V gene's germline CDR1 is MNHNY and CDR2 SVGAGI (reference sequence). CDR3 in DNA: TGTGCCAGCAGTCCACAGGGTCTGAACACTGAAGCTTTCTTT. Protein: CASSPQGLNTEAFF.

This clone was recorded only once. J is TRBJ1-2 and V is TRBV6-6, with 7 bases that match TRBD1. Germline CDR1 and CDR2: MNHNY and SVGAGI (reference sequence). J lost 1 base, V lost 6 bases, and 5 bases had no gene match. The CDR3 consists of 14 residues. The CDR3 loop is CASSKTGLNYGYTF. CDR3 nucleotides: TGTGCCAGCAGCAAGACAGGGCTTAACTATGGCTACACCTTC.

The chain uses TRBV7-3 and TRBJ1-1; D is perhaps TRBD1 (5 bases). The CDR3 runs to 12 residues. In germline, CDR1 is SGHTA, CDR2 FQGTGA. V was clipped by 0 bases and J by 7 bases, with 6 bases between them. In DNA, the CDR3 is TGTGCCAGCAGCTTAACGGGACGTGAAGCTTTCTTT. It codes for CASSLTGREAFF.

The rearrangement uses TRBV6-5 and TRBJ1-2; no clear D. Germline assignment: CDR1 MNHEY and CDR2 SVGAGI. The CDR3 runs to 13 residues. Trimming cost V 2 bases and J 6 bases, with 10 bases left between them. Here the CDR3 DNA reads TGTGCCAGCAGTTACCGGCCCACGGATGGCTACACCTTC. Protein product: CASSYRPTDGYTF.